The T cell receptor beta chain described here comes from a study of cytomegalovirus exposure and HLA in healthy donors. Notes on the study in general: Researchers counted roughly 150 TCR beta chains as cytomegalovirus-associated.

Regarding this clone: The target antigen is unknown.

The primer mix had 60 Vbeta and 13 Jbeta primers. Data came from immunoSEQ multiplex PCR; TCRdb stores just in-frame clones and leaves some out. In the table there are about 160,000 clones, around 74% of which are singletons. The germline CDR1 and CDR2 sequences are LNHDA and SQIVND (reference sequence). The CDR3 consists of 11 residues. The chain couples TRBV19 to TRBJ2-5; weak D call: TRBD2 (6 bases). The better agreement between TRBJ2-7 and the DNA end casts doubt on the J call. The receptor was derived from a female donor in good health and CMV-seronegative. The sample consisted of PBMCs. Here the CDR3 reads CASAGLYEQYF. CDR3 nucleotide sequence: TGTGCCAGTGCGGGGCTCTACGAGCAGTACTTC.